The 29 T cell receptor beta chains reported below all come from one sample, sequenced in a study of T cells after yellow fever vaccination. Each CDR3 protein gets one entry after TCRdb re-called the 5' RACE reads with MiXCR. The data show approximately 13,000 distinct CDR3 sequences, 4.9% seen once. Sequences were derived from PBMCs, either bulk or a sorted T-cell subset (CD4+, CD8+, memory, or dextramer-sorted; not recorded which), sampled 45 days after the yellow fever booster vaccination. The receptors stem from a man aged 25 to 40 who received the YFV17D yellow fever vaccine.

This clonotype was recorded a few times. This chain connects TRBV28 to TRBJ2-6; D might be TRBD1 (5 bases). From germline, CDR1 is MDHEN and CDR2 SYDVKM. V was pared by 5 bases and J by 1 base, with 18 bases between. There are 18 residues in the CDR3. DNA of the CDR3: TGTGCCAGCAGTCTTTGGGGCAGCCTGAGATCTGGGGCCAACGTCCTGACTTTC. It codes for CASSLWGSLRSGANVLTF.

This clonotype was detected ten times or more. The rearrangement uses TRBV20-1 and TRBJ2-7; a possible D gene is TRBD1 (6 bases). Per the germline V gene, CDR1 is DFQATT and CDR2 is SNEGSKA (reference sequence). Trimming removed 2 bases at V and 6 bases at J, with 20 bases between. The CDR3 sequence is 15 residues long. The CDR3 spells CSARPTGLMVSEQYF. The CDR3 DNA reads TGCAGTGCTAGACCCACAGGGCTAATGGTTTCCGAGCAGTACTTC.

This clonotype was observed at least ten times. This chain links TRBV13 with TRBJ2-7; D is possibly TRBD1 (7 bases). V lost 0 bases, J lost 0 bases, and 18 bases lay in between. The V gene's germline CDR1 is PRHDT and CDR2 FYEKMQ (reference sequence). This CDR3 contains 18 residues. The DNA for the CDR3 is TGTGCCAGCAGCTTAGGGCTCGCGGGACAGTCCTACTCCTACGAGCAGTACTTC. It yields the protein CASSLGLAGQSYSYEQYF. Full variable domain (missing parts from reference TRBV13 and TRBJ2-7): AAGVIQSPRHLIKEKRETATLKCYPIPRHDTVYWYQQGPGQDPQFLISFYEKMQSDKGSIPDRFSAQQFSDYHSELNMSSLELGDSALYFCASSLGLAGQSYSYEQYFGPGTRLTVT.

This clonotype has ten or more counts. The CDR3 nucleotides are TGCAGTGCGCAAGGGGCTAGCGGGAGCCATGAGCAGTTCTTC. Protein: CSAQGASGSHEQFF. This rearrangement joins TRBV20-1 to TRBJ2-1, with 10 bases fitting TRBD2. Germline lookup yields CDR1 DFQATT and CDR2 SNEGSKA (reference sequence). The CDR3 covers 14 residues. V lost 6 bases and J lost 8; bases outside the gene matches: 10.

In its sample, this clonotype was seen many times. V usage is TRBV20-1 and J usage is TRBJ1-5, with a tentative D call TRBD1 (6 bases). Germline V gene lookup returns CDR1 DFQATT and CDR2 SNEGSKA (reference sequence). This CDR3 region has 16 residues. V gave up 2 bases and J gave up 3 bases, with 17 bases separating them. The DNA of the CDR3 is TGCAGTGCTAGAAGAGGTGGAGGGGGAAACAATCAGCCCCAGCATTTT. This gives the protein CSARRGGGGNNQPQHF.

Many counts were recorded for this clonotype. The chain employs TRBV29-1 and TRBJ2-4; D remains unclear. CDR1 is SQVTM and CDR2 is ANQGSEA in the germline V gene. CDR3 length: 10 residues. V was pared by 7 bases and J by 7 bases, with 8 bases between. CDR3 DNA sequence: TGCAGCGCCCAAGGGAACATTCAGTACTTC. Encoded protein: CSAQGNIQYF.

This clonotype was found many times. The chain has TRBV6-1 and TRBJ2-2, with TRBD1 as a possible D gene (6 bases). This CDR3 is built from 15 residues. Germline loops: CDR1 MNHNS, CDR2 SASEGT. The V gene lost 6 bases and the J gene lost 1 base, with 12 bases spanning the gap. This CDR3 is CASSTGQLNTGELFF. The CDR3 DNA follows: TGTGCCAGCAGCACCGGACAGCTGAACACCGGGGAGCTGTTTTTT.

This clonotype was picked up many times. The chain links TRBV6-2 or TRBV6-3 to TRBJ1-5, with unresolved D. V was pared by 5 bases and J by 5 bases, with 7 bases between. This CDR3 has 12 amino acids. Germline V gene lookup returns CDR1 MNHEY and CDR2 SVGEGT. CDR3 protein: CASSKQYQPQHF. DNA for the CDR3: TGTGCCAGCAGTAAACAATATCAGCCCCAGCATTTT.

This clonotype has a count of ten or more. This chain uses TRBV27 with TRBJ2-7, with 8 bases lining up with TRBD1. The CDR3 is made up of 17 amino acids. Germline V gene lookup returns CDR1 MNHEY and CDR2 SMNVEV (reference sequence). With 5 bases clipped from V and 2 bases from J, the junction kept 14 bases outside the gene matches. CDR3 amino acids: CASSVLHRGEKTYEQYF. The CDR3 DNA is TGTGCCAGCAGTGTCCTCCACAGGGGGGAAAAGACCTACGAGCAGTACTTC.

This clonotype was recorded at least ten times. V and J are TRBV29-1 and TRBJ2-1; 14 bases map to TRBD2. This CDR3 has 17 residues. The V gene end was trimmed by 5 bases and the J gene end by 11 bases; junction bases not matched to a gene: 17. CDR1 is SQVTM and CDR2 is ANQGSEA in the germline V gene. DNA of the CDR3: TGCAGCGTTAAACCGGGACTAGCGGGAGTCAGGTTACATAAGCAGTTCTTC. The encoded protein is CSVKPGLAGVRLHKQFF.

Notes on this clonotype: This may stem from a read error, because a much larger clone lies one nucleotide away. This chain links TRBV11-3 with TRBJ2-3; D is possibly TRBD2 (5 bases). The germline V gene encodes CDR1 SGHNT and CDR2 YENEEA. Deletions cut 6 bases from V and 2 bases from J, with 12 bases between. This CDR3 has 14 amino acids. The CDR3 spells CASRSGSHTDTQYF. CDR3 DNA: TGTGCCAGCAGGTCGGGATCCCACACAGATACGCAGTATTTT.

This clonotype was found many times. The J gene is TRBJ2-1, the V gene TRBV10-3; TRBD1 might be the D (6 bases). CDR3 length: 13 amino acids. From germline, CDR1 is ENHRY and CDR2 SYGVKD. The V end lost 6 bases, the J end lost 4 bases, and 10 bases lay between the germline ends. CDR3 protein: CAIREGDYNEQFF. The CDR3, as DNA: TGTGCCATCAGAGAGGGGGATTACAATGAGCAGTTCTTC.

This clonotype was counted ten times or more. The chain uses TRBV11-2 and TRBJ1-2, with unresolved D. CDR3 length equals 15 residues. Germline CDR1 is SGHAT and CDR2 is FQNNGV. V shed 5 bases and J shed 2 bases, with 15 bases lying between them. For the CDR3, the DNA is TGTGCCAGCAGCCAACCATTGGGTCGCAACTATGGCTACACCTTC. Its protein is CASSQPLGRNYGYTF.

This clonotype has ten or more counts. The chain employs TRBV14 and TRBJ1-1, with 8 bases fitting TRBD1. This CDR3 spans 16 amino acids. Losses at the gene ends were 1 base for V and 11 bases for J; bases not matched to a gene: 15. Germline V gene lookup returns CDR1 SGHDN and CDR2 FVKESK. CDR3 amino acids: CASSQAGTGGLTSAFF. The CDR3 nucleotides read TGTGCCAGCAGCCAAGCCGGGACAGGAGGCCTCACGTCGGCTTTCTTT. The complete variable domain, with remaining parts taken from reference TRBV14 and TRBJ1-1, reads EAGVTQFPSHSVIEKGQTVTLRCDPISGHDNLYWYRRVMGKEIKFLLHFVKESKQDESGMPNNRFLAERTGGTYSTLKVQPAELEDSGVYFCASSQAGTGGLTSAFFGQGTRLTVV.

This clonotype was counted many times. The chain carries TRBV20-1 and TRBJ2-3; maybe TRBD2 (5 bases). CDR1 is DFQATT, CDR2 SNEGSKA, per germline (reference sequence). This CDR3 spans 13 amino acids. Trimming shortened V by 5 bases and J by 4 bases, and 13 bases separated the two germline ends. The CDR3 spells CSALGLSADTQYF. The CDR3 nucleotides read TGCAGTGCTTTGGGCCTTAGCGCAGATACGCAGTATTTT.

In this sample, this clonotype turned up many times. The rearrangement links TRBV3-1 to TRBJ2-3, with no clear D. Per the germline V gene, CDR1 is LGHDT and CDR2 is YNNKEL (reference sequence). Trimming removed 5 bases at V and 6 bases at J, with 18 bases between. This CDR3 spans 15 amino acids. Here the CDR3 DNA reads TGTGCCAGCAGCTACGGCGCCTTCGCGCCGGATACGCAGTATTTT. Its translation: CASSYGAFAPDTQYF.

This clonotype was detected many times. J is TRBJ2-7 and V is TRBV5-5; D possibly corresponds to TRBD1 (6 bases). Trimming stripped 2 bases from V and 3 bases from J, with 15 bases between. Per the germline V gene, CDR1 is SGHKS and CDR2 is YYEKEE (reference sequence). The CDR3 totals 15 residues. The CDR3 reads CASSFRRQVHYEQYF. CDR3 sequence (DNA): TGTGCCAGCAGCTTTCGTCGACAGGTCCACTACGAGCAGTACTTC.

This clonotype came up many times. CDR3 sequence reads: CASSESPLGRVYEQYF. Written as DNA, the CDR3 is TGTGCCAGCAGTGAATCCCCACTAGGGAGGGTCTACGAGCAGTACTTC. The chain joins TRBV25-1 to TRBJ2-7; 7 bases are a match to TRBD2. V gave up 1 base and J gave up 3 bases; unmatched junction bases: 9. Germline V CDR1 and CDR2: MGHDK, SYGVNS. CDR3 size: 16 residues.

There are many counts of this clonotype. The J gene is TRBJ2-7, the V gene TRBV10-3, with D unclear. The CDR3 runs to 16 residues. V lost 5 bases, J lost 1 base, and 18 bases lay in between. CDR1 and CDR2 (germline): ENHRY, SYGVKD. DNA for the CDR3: TGTGCCATCAGTACTGAGCCCCCCCCTACTTCCTACGAGCAGTACTTC. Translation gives CAISTEPPPTSYEQYF.

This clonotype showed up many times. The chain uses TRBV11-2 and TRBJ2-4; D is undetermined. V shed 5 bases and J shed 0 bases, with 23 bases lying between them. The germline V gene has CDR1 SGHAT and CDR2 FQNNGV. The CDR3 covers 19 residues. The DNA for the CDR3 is TGTGCCAGCAGCCCTCAACGATTCCCACACATACTAGCCAAAAACATTCAGTACTTC. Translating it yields CASSPQRFPHILAKNIQYF.

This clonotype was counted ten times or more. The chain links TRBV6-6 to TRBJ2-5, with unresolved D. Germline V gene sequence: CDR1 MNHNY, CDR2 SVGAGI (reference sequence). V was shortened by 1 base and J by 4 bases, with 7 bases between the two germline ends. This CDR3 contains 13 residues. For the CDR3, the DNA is TGTGCCAGCAGTTACTTGCCGGCAGAGACCCAGTACTTC. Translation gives CASSYLPAETQYF.

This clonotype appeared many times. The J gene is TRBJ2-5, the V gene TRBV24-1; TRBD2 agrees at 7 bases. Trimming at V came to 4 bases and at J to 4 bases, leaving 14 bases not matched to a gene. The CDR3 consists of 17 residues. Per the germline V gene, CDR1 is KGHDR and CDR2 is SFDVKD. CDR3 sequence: CATSDLPGRPGGETQYF. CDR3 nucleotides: TGTGCCACCAGTGACCTTCCCGGCCGACCGGGGGGAGAGACCCAGTACTTC.

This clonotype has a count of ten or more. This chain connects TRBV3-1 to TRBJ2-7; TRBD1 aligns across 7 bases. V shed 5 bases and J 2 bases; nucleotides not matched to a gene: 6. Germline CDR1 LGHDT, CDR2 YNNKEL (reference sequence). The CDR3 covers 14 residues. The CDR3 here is CASSSGQAAYEQYF. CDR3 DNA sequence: TGTGCCAGCAGCTCCGGACAGGCCGCCTACGAGCAGTACTTC.

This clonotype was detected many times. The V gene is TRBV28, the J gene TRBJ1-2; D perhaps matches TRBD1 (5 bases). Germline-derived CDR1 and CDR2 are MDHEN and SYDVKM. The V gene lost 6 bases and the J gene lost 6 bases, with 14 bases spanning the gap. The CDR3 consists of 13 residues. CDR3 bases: TGTGCCAGCAGCGGACAAGGTCCCAATGGCTACACCTTC. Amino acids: CASSGQGPNGYTF.

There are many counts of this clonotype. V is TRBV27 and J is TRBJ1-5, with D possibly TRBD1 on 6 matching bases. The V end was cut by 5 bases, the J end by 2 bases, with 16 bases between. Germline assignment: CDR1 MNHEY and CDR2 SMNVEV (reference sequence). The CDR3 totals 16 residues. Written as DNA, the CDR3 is TGTGCCAGCAGTCTAACTCCCCCAGGGGGCAATCAGCCCCAGCATTTT. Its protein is CASSLTPPGGNQPQHF.

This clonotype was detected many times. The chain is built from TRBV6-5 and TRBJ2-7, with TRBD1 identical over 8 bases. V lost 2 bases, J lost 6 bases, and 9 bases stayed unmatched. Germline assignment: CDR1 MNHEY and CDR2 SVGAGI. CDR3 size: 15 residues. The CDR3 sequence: CASSYADRVGFEQYF. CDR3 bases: TGTGCCAGCAGTTACGCGGACAGGGTTGGATTCGAGCAGTACTTC.

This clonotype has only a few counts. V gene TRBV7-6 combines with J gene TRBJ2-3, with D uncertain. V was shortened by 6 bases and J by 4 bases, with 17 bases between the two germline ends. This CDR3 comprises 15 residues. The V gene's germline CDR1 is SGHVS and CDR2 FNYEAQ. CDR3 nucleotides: TGTGCCAGCAGTCCTGTCCACAAGGGCCCAGATACGCAGTATTTT. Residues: CASSPVHKGPDTQYF. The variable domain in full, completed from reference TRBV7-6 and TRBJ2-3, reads GAGVSQSPRYKVTKRGQDVALRCDPISGHVSLYWYRQALGQGPEFLTYFNYEAQQDKSGLPNDRFSAERPEGSISTLTIQRTEQRDSAMYRCASSPVHKGPDTQYFGPGTRLTVL.

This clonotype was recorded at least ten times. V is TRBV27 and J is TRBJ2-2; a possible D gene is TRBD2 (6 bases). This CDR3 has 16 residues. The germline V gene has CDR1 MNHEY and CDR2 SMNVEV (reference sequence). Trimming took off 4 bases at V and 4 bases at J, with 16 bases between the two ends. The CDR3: CASSSYIRESTGELFF. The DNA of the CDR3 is TGTGCCAGCAGTTCATACATCCGGGAGAGCACCGGGGAGCTGTTTTTT.

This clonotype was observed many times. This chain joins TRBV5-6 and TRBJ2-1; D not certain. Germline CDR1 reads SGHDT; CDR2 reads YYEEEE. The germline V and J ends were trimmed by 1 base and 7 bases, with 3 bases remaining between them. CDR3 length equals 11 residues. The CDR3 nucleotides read TGTGCCAGCAGCTTGATTAATGAGCAGTTCTTC. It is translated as CASSLINEQFF.